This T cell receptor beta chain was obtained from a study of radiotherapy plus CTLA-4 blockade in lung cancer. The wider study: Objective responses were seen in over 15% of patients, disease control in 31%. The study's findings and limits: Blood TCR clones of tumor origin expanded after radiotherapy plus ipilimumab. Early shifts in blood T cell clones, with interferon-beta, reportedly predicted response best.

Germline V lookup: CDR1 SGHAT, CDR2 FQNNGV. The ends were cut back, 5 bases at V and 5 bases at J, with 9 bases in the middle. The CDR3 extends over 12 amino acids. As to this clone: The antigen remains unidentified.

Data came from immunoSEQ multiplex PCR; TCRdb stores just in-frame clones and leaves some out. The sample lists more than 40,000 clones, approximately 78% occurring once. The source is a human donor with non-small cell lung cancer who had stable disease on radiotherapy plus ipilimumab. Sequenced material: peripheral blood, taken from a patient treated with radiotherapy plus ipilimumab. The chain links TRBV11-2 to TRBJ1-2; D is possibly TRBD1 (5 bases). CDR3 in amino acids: CASSPGGYGYTF. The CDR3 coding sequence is TGTGCCAGCAGCCCGGGGGGATATGGCTACACCTTC. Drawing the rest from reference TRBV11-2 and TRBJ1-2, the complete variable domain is EAGVAQSPRYKIIEKRQSVAFWCNPISGHATLYWYQQILGQGPKLLIQFQNNGVVDDSQLPKDRFSAERLKGVDSTLKIQPAKLEDSAVYLCASSPGGYGYTFGSGTRLTVV.